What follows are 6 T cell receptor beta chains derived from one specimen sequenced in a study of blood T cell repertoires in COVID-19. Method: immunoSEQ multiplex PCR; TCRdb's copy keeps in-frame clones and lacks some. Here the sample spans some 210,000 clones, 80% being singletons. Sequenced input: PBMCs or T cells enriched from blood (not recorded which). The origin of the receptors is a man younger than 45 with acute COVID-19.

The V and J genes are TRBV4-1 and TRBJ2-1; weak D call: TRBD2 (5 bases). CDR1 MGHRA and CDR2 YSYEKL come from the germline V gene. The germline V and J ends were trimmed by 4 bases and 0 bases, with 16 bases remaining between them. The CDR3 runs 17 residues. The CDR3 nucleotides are TGCGCCAGCAGCCTCGGAGGAGGCGAGAGCTCCTACAATGAGCAGTTCTTC. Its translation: CASSLGGGESSYNEQFF.

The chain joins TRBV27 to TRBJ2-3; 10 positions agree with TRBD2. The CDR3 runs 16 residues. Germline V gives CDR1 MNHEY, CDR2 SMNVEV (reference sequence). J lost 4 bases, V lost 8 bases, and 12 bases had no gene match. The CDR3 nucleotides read TGTGCCAGCTCCGTTCTAGCGGGGGCATTGGCAGATACGCAGTATTTT. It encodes CASSVLAGALADTQYF.

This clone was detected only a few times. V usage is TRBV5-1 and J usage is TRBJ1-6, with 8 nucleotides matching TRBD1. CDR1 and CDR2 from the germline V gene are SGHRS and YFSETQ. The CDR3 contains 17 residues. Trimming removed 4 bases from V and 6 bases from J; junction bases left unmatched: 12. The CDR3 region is CASSTGQGKGSNSPLHF. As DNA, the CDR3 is TGCGCCAGCAGCACTGGACAGGGAAAGGGGAGTAATTCACCCCTCCACTTT.

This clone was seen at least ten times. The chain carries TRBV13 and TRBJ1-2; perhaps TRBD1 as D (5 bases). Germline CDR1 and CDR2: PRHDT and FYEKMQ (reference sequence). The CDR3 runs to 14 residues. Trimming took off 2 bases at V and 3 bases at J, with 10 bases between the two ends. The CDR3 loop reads CASSLSGMYYGYTF. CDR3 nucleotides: TGTGCCAGCAGCTTATCAGGGATGTACTATGGCTACACCTTC.

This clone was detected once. This CDR3 reads CASSFGLTEAFF. In nucleotides, the CDR3 is TGTGCCAGCAGTTTCGGTCTGACTGAAGCTTTCTTT. The chain combines TRBV12-3 or TRBV12-4 with TRBJ1-1; D is uncertain. V lost 3 bases to trimming and J lost 5 bases, with 7 bases between them. The CDR3 covers 12 residues.

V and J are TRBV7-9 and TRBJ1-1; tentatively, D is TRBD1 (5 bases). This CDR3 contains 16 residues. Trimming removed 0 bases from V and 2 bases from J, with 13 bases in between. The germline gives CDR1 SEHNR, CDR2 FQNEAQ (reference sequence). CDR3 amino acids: CASSLASRVGNTEAFF. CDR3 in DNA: TGTGCCAGCAGCTTAGCGAGCAGGGTCGGAAACACTGAAGCTTTCTTT.